The TCR beta chain described here comes from a study of CD8+ T cells in alopecia areata. Following extraction, RNA underwent reverse transcription to cDNA, which served as the sequencing template. Clones were sequenced by immunoSEQ multiplex PCR, and TCRdb holds only the in-frame ones, with some missing. The sample comprises approximately 160,000 clones, approximately 62% of which are singletons, and approximately 15% rests with the top ten. Notes on this clone: The antigen is undetermined.

This sample's treatment: oral pan-JAK inhibitor, 5-10 mg twice daily. Collected material from alopecia areata patients comprised lesional scalp punch biopsies and peripheral blood. The V and J ends lost 3 bases and 5 bases respectively, with 8 bases between them. CDR3 length: 12 residues. In germline, CDR1 is SGHRS, CDR2 YFSETQ. Study-wide results and limits: Scalp clonality and expanded CD8+ clones among the top 100 were significantly decreased by tofacitinib.

This rearrangement joins TRBV5-1 to TRBJ2-5; D assignment may be TRBD1 or TRBD2 (5 bases each). Source: CD4+ T cells sorted from blood, taken at week 24, from a patient treated with tofacitinib. This receptor was taken from a human donor with alopecia areata. CDR3 nucleotides: TGCGCCAGCAGCTCAGGGACGGAGACCCAGTACTTC. Encoded protein: CASSSGTETQYF.